This entry describes one TCR beta chain. Its antigen is undetermined. This sample also contains other DNA sequences that code for the same CDR3. Vbeta (60) and Jbeta (13) primers were used in the PCR. Generated by immunoSEQ multiplex PCR, the TCRdb table keeps only in-frame clones and is missing some. The sample lists approximately 160,000 clones, approximately 71% seen once, with 4% to 5.5% in the top ten. This sample is drawn from a study of cytomegalovirus exposure and HLA in healthy donors. Findings and caveats of the study: In a later analysis, TCR beta V- and J-gene trimming showed a link to a missense DCLRE1C variant. It was reportedly the case that the classifier diagnosed cytomegalovirus status with high specificity and sensitivity. When presence/absence was analysed, sequencing depth was taken to be roughly uniform across donors.

The donors (healthy individuals) were bone marrow donors. Input material: PBMCs. The TCR sequence derives from a young woman in good health and CMV-seropositive.

CDR3 region: CASGTYEQYF. The DNA of the CDR3 is TGTGCCAGCGGGACTTACGAGCAGTACTTC. The chain joins TRBV2 to TRBJ2-7, with a weak D call TRBD2 (6 bases). CDR1 SNHLY and CDR2 FYNNEI come from the germline V gene. The CDR3 extends over 10 amino acids. V was cut by 8 bases and J by 4 bases, with 6 bases left in between.